The 5 T cell receptor beta chains given below trace back to one sample, sequenced in a study of blood T cell repertoires in COVID-19. Repertoires were generated with immunoSEQ multiplex PCR, while TCRdb's copy carries only in-frame clones and drops some. The sample consists of about 210,000 clones, 75% to 85% of them appearing once. Material for sequencing was PBMCs or T cells enriched from blood (not recorded which). These receptor sequences come from a man aged 35 to 55 who had recovered from COVID-19.

The rearrangement uses TRBV5-1 and TRBJ1-2; possible D gene TRBD1, 5 bases. V lost 5 bases to trimming and J lost 8 bases, with 13 bases between them. This CDR3 has 12 amino acids. Germline loops: CDR1 SGHRS, CDR2 YFSETQ. In nucleotides, the CDR3 is TGCGCCAGCAGTTTAAATCAGGGAGGCTACACCTTC. Protein: CASSLNQGGYTF.

The gene calls are TRBV3-1 (or the pseudogene TRBV3-2) and TRBJ2-1, with 12 bases matching TRBD2. The CDR3 length is 15 residues. Germline values: CDR1 LGHDT, CDR2 YNNKEL (reference sequence). V shed 6 bases and J 5 bases; nucleotides not matched to a gene: 5. The CDR3, as DNA: TGTGCCAGCAGTCCTCTAGCGGGGGGGGACAATGAGCAGTTCTTC. It specifies CASSPLAGGDNEQFF.

CDR3 protein: CASSHVFRNTEAFF. DNA of the CDR3: TGCGCCAGCAGCCATGTGTTCAGGAACACTGAAGCTTTCTTT. V and J are TRBV5-1 and TRBJ1-1; no definite D call. Trimming pared 4 bases from V and 1 base from J, leaving 11 bases between. CDR3 length equals 14 residues. Germline CDR1 and CDR2: SGHRS and YFSETQ.

The chain links TRBV6-1 to TRBJ2-7, with D perhaps matching TRBD1 (6 bases). V lost 2 bases and J 6 bases, leaving 14 bases between the germline ends. The V gene's germline CDR1 is MNHNS and CDR2 SASEGT. There are 14 residues in the CDR3. The CDR3 DNA sequence: TGTGCCAGCAGTGAACACAGGGCCTCGTTCGAGCAGTACTTC. Amino acid sequence: CASSEHRASFEQYF.

V is TRBV5-5 and J is TRBJ1-2; a possible D gene is TRBD1 (6 bases). Per the germline V gene, CDR1 is SGHKS and CDR2 is YYEKEE (reference sequence). Deletions cut 4 bases from V and 6 bases from J, with 16 bases between. The CDR3 spans 14 residues. This CDR3 is CASSRRDTVHGYTF. As DNA, the CDR3 is TGTGCCAGCAGCCGCCGGGACACGGTACATGGCTACACCTTC.